A few counts support the clone carrying this TCR beta chain. The record originates from a study of blood T cell repertoires in COVID-19. Across the whole study: Sources were T cells, B-cell-depleted T cells, or PBMCs; the material itself was cDNA or gDNA.

Per germline, CDR1 LGHDT and CDR2 YNNKEL (reference sequence). The CDR3 contains 14 residues. The germline V and J ends were trimmed by 1 base and 3 bases, with 9 bases remaining between them. TCRdb keeps only in-frame clones here, not all; method: immunoSEQ multiplex PCR. The data contain 130,000 or so clones, about 83% of them singletons. The chain joins TRBV3-1 (or the pseudogene TRBV3-2) to TRBJ1-2, with a weak D call TRBD1 (6 bases). The sequencing input was peripheral blood. This TCR was sampled from a human donor in a cohort sampled during active COVID-19. For the CDR3, the DNA is TGTGCCAGCAGCCAAGGGTACAGGGACTATGGCTACACCTTC. Amino acids: CASSQGYRDYGYTF.